This T cell receptor (beta chain) is drawn from a study of OX40 agonist ivuxolimab in advanced cancers. About the full investigation: Ivuxolimab was a fully human IgG2 agonistic monoclonal antibody targeting the costimulatory receptor OX40 (CD134). Three dose-escalation patients achieved partial responses, one with hepatocellular carcinoma and two with cutaneous melanoma. The purpose of peripheral TCRbeta sequencing was to test whether ivuxolimab changed TCR sequence diversity and led to clonal T-cell expansion. Patients were allowed to have had prior anti-PD-1, anti-PD-L1 or anti-CTLA-4 therapy, and around 43% of the dose-escalation patients had been treated with checkpoint inhibitors. The paper describes the monotherapy dose-escalation part (N of about 47 patients) of the phase I trial of ivuxolimab. Of the roughly 51 dose-escalation patients, hepatocellular carcinoma was present in about 20, melanoma in approximately 15, renal cell carcinoma in 9 and head and neck cancer in 9. In the dose-escalation cohort, around 80% of patients were male, and the mean age was 60 years with a range of about 20 to 80. Intravenous ivuxolimab was administered to patients every 2 weeks at six dose levels: 0.01, 0.1, 0.3, 1.5, 3 and 10 mg/kg.

Genomic DNA was extracted from sorted cells for sequencing of the TCRbeta CDR3 region. The immunoSEQ Assay was used for sequencing of TCRbeta CDR3 regions. Held by TCRdb, this immuneACCESS table contains in-frame sequences only and omits some clones. Under half of the omission traces to an unresolved V gene where checked; the cause of the rest is unknown. For this sample the table gives some 37,000 clones, of which about 87% were detected only once. About 4% of the sample is held by the ten biggest clonotypes. The CDR3 goes from the cysteine to the phenylalanine over 14 residues. Solely the CDR3 DNA is kept, with 42 bases framed from the first base. CDR1 MNHEY and CDR2 SVGAGI are derived from the germline V gene. V sheds 5 bases and J sheds 3 bases, leaving 13 bases between their ends. Broader findings and caveats from the paper: Partial responders in the 0.1-3.0 mg/kg groups had among the lowest normalized peripheral clonal expansion, especially among CD8+ T cells. Antigen specificity was not determined for the clonally expanded peripheral T cells. On average, CD8+ T cells showed more expanded clones than CD4+ T cells after ivuxolimab. At doses from 0.1 to 3.0 mg/kg, clonal expansion was seen in both CD4+ and CD8+ blood T cells between baseline and week 6. Low levels of normalized T-cell clonal expansion were also seen in some nonresponding patients.

Patients with a history of autoimmune disease or receiving systemic immunosuppression were excluded from the trial. In every dose cohort, peripheral blood was drawn for TCR sequencing at baseline, cycle 4 day 1, and cycle 7 day 1. Samples were obtained from an open-label, multicenter, first-in-human phase I dose-escalation trial of ivuxolimab. Adults with locally advanced or metastatic melanoma, renal cell carcinoma, hepatocellular carcinoma or head and neck squamous cell carcinoma were enrolled in the trial. Before TCR sequencing, CD4+ and CD8+ T cells were separately sorted from peripheral blood. This clone has only a few counts. Its cognate antigen has yet to be identified. No base quality values were provided; no much bigger clone lies one nucleotide off.

This clonotype was sampled from an adult with an advanced solid tumor such as melanoma, head and neck, liver or kidney cancer. The chain was built from TRBV6-5 and TRBJ2-5; the D gene cannot be named for sure. The sequenced sample was CD4+ or CD8+ T cells sorted from blood, obtained in a trial of the OX40 agonist ivuxolimab. The CDR3 loop reads CASSPPGSEETQYF. DNA sequence: TGTGCCAGCAGTCCCCCAGGCTCTGAAGAGACCCAGTACTTC.